This T cell receptor (beta chain) was recovered during a study of blood T cell repertoires in COVID-19. Study context: Donors in the United States, Italy and Spain gave samples during acute or convalescent COVID-19. T cells, B-cell-depleted T cells, or PBMCs supplied cDNA or gDNA.

In the original processing: Scientists estimated how many nucleated cells there were by amplifying reference gene primers. This table comes from immunoSEQ multiplex PCR, and its TCRdb copy is limited to in-frame clones, with some not included. That table supplies the V and J calls and clone size; D and trimming were determined from the DNA. The repertoire holds 250,000 or so clones, about 89% seen once, with more than 1.3% in the top ten. This clone was picked up a small number of times. The CDR3 runs 13 residues. Germline V gene data show CDR1 as SSHAT and CDR2 as FNYEAQ (reference sequence). Trimming left V 5 bases short and J 7 bases short, with 14 bases between.

This receptor was identified in a woman aged 40 to 50 who had recovered from COVID-19. Sequencing was carried out using peripheral blood. The V gene is TRBV7-7, the J gene TRBJ2-5, with a tentative D call TRBD1 (6 bases). The CDR3 reads CASSPGPRGTQYF. CDR3 DNA sequence: TGTGCCAGCAGCCCCGGGCCCAGGGGGACCCAGTACTTC.